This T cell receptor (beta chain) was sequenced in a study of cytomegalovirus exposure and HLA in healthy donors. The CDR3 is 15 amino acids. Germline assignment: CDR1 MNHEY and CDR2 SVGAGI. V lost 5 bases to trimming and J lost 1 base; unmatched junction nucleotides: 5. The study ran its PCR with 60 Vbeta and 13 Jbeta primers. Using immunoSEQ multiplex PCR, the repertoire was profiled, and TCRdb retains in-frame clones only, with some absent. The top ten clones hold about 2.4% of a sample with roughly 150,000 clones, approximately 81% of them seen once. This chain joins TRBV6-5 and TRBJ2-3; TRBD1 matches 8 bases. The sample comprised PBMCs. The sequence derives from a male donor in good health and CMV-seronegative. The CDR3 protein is CASSHRDRRTDTQYF. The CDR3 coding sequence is TGTGCCAGCAGTCACCGGGACAGGCGCACAGATACGCAGTATTTT.